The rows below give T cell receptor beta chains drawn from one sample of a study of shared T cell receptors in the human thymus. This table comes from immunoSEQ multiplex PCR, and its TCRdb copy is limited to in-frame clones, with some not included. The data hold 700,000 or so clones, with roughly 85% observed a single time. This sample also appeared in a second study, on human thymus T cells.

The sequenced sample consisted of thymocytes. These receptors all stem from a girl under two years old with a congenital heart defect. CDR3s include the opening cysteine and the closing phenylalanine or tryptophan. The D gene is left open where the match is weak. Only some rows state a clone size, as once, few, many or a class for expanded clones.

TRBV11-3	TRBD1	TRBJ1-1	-	CASSWGTGEAFF	TGTGCCAGCAGCTGGGGGACAGGTGAAGCTTTCTTT
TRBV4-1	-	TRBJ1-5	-	CASSQSIRNQPQHF	TGCGCCAGCAGCCAGAGTATACGGAATCAGCCCCAGCATTTT
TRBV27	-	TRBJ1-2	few	CASSTQGSRGYTF	TGTGCCAGCAGTACTCAGGGGTCACGGGGCTACACCTTC
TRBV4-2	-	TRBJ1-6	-	CASSQDLGDYNSPLHF	TGTGCCAGCAGCCAAGATCTCGGGGACTATAATTCACCCCTCCACTTT
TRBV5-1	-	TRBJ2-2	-	CASRGLGTTNTGELFF	TGCGCCAGCAGGGGTTTGGGGACAACGAACACCGGGGAGCTGTTTTTT
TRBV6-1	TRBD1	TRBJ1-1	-	CASNGTEGLTEAFF	TGTGCCAGCAACGGGACAGAGGGTCTCACTGAAGCTTTCTTT
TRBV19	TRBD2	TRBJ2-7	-	CASSGEPGLAGENSYEQYF	TGTGCCAGTAGTGGAGAGCCGGGACTAGCGGGGGAAAACTCCTACGAGCAGTACTTC
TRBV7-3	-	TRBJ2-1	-	CASSPSPGASSYNEQFF	TGTGCCAGCTCACCCTCCCCTGGGGCGTCCTCCTACAATGAGCAGTTCTTC
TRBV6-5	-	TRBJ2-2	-	CASSSATGELFF	TGTGCCAGCAGTTCCGCGACCGGGGAGCTGTTTTTT
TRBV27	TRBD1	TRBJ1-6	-	CASSLSTRGRGSYNSPLHF	TGTGCCAGCAGTTTATCGACAAGGGGGCGAGGCTCCTATAATTCACCCCTCCACTTT
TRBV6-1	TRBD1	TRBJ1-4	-	CASSEEGALNEKLFF	TGTGCCAGCAGTGAAGAGGGGGCCCTCAATGAAAAACTGTTTTTT
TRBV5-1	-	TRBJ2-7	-	CASSLANKEMGHRLSYEQYF	TGCGCCAGCAGCTTGGCGAACAAGGAGATGGGACACCGCCTCTCCTACGAGCAGTACTTC
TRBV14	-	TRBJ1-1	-	CASSGPGQEAFF	TGTGCCAGCAGCGGCCCGGGACAAGAAGCTTTCTTT
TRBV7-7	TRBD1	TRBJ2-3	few	CASSHVEDRGNTDTQYF	TGTGCCAGCAGCCACGTAGAAGACAGGGGAAACACAGATACGCAGTATTTT
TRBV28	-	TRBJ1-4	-	CASSLKDSQGKATNEKLFF	TGTGCCAGCAGTTTAAAGGACAGCCAGGGAAAGGCAACTAATGAAAAACTGTTTTTT
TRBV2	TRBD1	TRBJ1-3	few	CASRVPGQGLGSLSGNTIYF	TGTGCCAGCAGAGTCCCGGGACAGGGCCTGGGGTCTCTCTCTGGAAACACCATATATTTT
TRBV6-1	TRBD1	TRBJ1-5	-	CATNRDSYSNQPQHF	TGTGCCACCAACCGGGACAGCTATAGCAATCAGCCCCAGCATTTT
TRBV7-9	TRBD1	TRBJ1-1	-	CASSGTGEADTEAFF	TGTGCCAGCAGCGGCACAGGGGAGGCGGATACTGAAGCTTTCTTT
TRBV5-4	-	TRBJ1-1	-	CASSNHTPTGSTEAFF	TGTGCCAGCAGCAACCATACTCCGACAGGATCCACTGAAGCTTTCTTT
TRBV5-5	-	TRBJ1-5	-	CASSLGQASNQPQHF	TGTGCCAGCAGCTTGGGACAGGCTAGCAATCAGCCCCAGCATTTT
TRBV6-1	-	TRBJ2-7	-	CASPSPGDSYEQYF	TGTGCCAGTCCTTCTCCAGGGGACTCCTACGAGCAGTACTTC
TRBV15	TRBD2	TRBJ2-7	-	CATRYRGAGGRFYEQYF	TGTGCCACCCGGTATAGGGGAGCGGGGGGCCGTTTCTACGAGCAGTACTTC
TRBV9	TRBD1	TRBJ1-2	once	CASSVATGDTYGYTF	TGTGCCAGCAGCGTAGCTACAGGGGACACCTATGGCTACACCTTC
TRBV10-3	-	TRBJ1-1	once	CAISESGRGQIWTFF	TGTGCCATCAGTGAGTCTGGCAGGGGCCAGATTTGGACTTTCTTT
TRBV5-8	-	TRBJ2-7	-	CANDYEQYF	TGTGCCAACGACTACGAGCAGTACTTC
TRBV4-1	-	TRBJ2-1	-	CASSHLTGRDNEQFF	TGCGCCAGCAGCCACCTCACCGGCAGGGACAATGAGCAGTTCTTC
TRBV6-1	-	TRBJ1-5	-	CASSPMRSNQPQHF	TGTGCCAGCAGCCCTATGAGGAGCAATCAGCCCCAGCATTTT
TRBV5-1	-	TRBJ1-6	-	CASSFATGGHNSPLHF	TGCGCCAGCAGCTTCGCGACAGGCGGACATAATTCACCCCTCCACTTT
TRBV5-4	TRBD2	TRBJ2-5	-	CASRGLAGGQGSMETQYF	TGTGCCAGCAGGGGACTAGCGGGGGGGCAAGGTAGCATGGAGACCCAGTACTTC
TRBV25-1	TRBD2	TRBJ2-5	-	CASSEFSASGGDVETQYF	TGTGCCAGCAGTGAGTTCTCGGCTAGCGGGGGAGACGTGGAGACCCAGTACTTC
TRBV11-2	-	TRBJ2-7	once	CASSLDSPQIPYEQYF	TGTGCCAGCAGCTTAGATTCCCCCCAGATTCCCTACGAGCAGTACTTC
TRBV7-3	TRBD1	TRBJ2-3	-	CASSLSPPQGESTDTQYF	TGTGCCAGCAGCTTAAGCCCCCCACAGGGGGAGAGCACAGATACGCAGTATTTT
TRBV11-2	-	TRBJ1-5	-	CASSSGGRTNQPQHF	TGTGCCAGCAGCTCCGGGGGTCGGACGAATCAGCCCCAGCATTTT
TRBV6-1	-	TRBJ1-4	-	CASSEVRGSNEKLFF	TGTGCCAGCAGTGAAGTGCGGGGTTCTAATGAAAAACTGTTTTTT
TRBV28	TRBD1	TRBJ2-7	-	CASSSGQGRYEQYF	TGTGCCAGCAGTTCCGGACAGGGGCGCTACGAGCAGTACTTC
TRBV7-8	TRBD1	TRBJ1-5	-	CASSLEEGAHQPQHF	TGTGCCAGCAGCTTAGAAGAGGGGGCACATCAGCCCCAGCATTTT
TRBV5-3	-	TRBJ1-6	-	CARTTGNNSPLHF	TGTGCCAGAACGACAGGTAATAATTCACCCCTCCACTTT
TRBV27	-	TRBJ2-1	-	CASNRRGLFTEQFF	TGTGCCAGCAACCGGCGGGGCCTGTTCACTGAGCAGTTCTTC
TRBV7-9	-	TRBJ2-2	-	CASSLVQVVTGELFF	TGTGCCAGCAGCTTGGTACAGGTGGTCACCGGGGAGCTGTTTTTT
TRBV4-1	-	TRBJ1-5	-	CASSQDTGSNQPQHF	TGCGCCAGCAGCCAAGACACAGGGAGCAATCAGCCCCAGCATTTT
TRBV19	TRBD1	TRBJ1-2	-	CASTGQGASYTF	TGTGCCAGTACGGGTCAGGGGGCCAGCTACACCTTC